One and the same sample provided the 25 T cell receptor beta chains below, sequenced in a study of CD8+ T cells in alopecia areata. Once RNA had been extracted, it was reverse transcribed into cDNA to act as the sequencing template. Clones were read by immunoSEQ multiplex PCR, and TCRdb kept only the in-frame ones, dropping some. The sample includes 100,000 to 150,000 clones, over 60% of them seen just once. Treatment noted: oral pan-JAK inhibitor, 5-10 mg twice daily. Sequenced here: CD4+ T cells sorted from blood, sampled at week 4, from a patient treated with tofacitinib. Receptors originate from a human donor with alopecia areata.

The CDR3 sequence is CSVSPGSEETNGYTF. The CDR3 DNA reads as TGCAGCGTGTCCCCGGGTAGCGAGGAGACGAATGGCTACACCTTC. The chain combines TRBV29-1 with TRBJ1-2; no reliable D call. The V end was cut by 6 bases, the J end by 6 bases, with 23 bases between. Germline CDR1 reads SQVTM; CDR2 reads ANQGSEA. There are 15 residues in the CDR3.

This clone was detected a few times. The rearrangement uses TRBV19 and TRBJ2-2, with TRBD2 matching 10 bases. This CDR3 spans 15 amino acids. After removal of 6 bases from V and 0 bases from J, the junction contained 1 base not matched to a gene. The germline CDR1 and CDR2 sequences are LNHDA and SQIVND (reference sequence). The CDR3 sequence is CASSTSGANTGELFF. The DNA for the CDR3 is TGTGCCAGTAGCACTAGCGGGGCGAACACCGGGGAGCTGTTTTTT.

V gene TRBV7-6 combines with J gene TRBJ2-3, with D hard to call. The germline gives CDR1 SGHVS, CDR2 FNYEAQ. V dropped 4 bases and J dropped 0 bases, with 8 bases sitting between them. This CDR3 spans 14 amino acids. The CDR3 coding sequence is TGTGCCAGCAGCTCTACGACTAGCACAGATACGCAGTATTTT. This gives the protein CASSSTTSTDTQYF.

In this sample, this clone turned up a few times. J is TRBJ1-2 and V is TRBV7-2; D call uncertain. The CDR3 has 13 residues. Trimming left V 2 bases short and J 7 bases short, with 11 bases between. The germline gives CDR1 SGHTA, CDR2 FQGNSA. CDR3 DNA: TGTGCCAGCAGCTTACCGGGAAGAGGTGGCTACACCTTC. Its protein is CASSLPGRGGYTF. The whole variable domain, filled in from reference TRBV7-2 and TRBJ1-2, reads GAGVSQSPSNKVTEKGKDVELRCDPISGHTALYWYRQSLGQGLEFLIYFQGNSAPDKSGLPSDRFSAERTGGSVSTLTIQRTQQEDSAVYLCASSLPGRGGYTFGSGTRLTVV.

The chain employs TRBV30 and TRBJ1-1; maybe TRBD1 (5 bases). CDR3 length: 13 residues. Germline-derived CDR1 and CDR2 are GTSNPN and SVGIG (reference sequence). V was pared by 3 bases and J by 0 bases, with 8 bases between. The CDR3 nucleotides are TGTGCCTGGAGAGGGACGGTGAACACTGAAGCTTTCTTT. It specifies CAWRGTVNTEAFF.

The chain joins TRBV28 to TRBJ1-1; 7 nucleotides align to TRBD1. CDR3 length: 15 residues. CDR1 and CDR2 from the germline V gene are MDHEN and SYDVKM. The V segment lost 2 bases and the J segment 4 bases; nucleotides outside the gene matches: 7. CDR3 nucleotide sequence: TGTGCCAGCAGTTTAATAGGGGGCCGGGTCACTGAAGCTTTCTTT. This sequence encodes CASSLIGGRVTEAFF.

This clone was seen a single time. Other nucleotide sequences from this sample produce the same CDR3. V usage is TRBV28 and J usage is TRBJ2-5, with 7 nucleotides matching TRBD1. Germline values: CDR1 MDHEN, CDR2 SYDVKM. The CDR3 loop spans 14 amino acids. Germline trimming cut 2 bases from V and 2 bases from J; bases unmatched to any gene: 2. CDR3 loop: CASSLGTAQETQYF. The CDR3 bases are TGTGCCAGCAGTTTAGGGACAGCACAAGAGACCCAGTACTTC. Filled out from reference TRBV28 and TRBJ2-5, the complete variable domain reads DVKVTQSSRYLVKRTGEKVFLECVQDMDHENMFWYRQDPGLGLRLIYFSYDVKMKEKGDIPEGYSVSREKKERFSLILESASTNQTSMYLCASSLGTAQETQYFGPGTRLLVL.

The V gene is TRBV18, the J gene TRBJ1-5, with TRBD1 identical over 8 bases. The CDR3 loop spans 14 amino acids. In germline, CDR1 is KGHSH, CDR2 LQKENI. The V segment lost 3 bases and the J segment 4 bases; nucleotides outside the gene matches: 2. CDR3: CASSPDRANQPQHF. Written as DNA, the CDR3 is TGTGCCAGCTCACCGGACAGGGCTAATCAGCCCCAGCATTTT.

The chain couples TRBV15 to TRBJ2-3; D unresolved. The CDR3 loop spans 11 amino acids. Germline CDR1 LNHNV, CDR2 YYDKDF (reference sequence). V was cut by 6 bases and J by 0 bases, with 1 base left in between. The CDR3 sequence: CATSSTDTQYF. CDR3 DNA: TGTGCCACCAGTAGCACAGATACGCAGTATTTT.

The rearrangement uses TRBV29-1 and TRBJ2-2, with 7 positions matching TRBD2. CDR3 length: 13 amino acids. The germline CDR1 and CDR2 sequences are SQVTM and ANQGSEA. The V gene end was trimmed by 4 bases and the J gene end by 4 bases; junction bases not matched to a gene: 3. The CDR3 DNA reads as TGCAGCGTTGGTACTAGCGTCACCGGGGAGCTGTTTTTT. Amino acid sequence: CSVGTSVTGELFF.

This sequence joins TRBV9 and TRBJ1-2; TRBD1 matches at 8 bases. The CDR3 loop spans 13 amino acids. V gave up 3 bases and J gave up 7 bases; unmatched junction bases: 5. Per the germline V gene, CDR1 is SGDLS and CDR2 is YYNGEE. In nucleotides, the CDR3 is TGTGCCAGCAGCGCGGACAGGGTTGGTGGCTACACCTTC. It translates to CASSADRVGGYTF.

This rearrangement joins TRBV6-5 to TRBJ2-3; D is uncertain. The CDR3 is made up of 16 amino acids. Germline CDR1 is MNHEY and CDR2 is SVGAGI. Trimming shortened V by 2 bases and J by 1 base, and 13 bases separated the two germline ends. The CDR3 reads CASSYVRADRTDTQYF. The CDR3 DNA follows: TGTGCCAGCAGTTACGTCCGAGCTGACCGCACAGATACGCAGTATTTT.

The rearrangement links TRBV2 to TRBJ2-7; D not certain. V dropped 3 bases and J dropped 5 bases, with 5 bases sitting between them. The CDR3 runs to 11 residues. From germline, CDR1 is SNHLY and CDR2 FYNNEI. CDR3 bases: TGTGCCAGCAGTGAGCGCCACGAGCAGTACTTC. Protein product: CASSERHEQYF.

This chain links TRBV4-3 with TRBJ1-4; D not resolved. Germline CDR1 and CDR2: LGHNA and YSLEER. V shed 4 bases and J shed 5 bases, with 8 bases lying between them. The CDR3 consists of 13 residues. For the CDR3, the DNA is TGCGCCAGCAGCCGAAGCTCAAATGAAAAACTGTTTTTT. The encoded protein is CASSRSSNEKLFF.

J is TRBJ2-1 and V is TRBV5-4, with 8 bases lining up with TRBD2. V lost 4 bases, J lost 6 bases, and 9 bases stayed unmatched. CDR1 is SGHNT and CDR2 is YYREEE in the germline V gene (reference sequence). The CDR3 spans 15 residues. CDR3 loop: CASSMKGGRSNEQFF. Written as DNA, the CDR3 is TGTGCCAGCAGCATGAAGGGCGGGAGGTCCAATGAGCAGTTCTTC.

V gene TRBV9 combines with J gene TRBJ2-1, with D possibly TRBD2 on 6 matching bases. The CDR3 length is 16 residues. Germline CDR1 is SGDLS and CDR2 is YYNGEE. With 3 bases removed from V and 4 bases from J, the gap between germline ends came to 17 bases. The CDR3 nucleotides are TGTGCCAGCAGCGCTAAAACTAGCACCATATACAATGAGCAGTTCTTC. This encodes CASSAKTSTIYNEQFF.

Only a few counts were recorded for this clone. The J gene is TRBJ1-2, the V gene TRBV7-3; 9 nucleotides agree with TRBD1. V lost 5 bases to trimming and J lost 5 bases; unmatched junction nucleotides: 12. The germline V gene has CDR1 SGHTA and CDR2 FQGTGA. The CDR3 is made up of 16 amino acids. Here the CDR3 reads CASSLRGQGEGYGYTF. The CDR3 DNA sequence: TGTGCCAGCAGCCTTAGGGGACAGGGCGAGGGATATGGCTACACCTTC.

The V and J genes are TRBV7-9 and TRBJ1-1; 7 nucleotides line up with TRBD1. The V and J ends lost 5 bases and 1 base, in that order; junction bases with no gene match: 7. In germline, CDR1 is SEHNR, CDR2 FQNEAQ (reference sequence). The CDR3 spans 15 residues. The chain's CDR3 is CASSLQGTGNTEAFF. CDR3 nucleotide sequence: TGTGCCAGCAGCCTACAGGGGACGGGGAACACTGAAGCTTTCTTT.

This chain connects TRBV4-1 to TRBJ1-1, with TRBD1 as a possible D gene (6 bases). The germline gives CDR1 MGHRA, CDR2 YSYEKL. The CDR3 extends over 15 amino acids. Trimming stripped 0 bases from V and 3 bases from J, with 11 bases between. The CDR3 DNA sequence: TGCGCCAGCAGCCAAGATCGGGGGCCGGACACTGAAGCTTTCTTT. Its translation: CASSQDRGPDTEAFF.

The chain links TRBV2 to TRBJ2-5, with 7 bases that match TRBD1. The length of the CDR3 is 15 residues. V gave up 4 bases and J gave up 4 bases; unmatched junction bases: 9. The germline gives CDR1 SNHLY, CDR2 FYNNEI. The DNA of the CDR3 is TGTGCCAGCAGTGGAGGCAGGGGGTGGCGAGAGACCCAGTACTTC. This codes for CASSGGRGWRETQYF.

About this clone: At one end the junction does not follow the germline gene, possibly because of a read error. In DNA, the CDR3 is TGTGCCAGCTGCTTGGGCGGGGAGAACGAAAAACTGTTTTTT. As protein: CASCLGGENEKLFF. This chain links TRBV11-2 with TRBJ1-4; D remains ambiguous. The CDR3 has 14 amino acids. Germline V gives CDR1 SGHAT, CDR2 FQNNGV.

CDR3 amino acids: CASSAGGYTEAFF. In DNA, the CDR3 is TGTGCCAGCAGCGCCGGGGGGTACACTGAAGCTTTCTTT. The rearrangement links TRBV9 to TRBJ1-1, with D possibly being TRBD1 (5 bases). Trimming took off 3 bases at V and 3 bases at J, with 9 bases between the two ends. Germline CDR1 and CDR2: SGDLS and YYNGEE. The CDR3 has 13 amino acids.

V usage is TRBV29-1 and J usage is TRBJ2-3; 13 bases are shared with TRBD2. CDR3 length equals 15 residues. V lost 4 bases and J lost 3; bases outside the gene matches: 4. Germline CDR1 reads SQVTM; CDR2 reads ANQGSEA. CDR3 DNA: TGCAGCGTTGGGGGGACTAGCGGGAAGACAGATACGCAGTATTTT. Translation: CSVGGTSGKTDTQYF.

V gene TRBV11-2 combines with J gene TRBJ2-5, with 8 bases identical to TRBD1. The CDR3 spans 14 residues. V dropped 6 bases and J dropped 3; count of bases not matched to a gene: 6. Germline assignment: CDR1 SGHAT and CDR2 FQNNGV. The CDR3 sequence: CASRFKQGEETQYF. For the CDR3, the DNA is TGTGCCAGCAGATTCAAACAGGGGGAAGAGACCCAGTACTTC.

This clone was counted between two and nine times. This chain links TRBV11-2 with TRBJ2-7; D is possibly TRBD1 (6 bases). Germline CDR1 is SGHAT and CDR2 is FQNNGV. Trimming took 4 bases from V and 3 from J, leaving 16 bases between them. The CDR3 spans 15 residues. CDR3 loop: CASSSNRAQDYEQYF. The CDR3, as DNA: TGTGCCAGCAGCTCCAACAGGGCGCAGGACTACGAGCAGTACTTC.